Listed below are T cell receptor beta chains from one sample, sequenced in a study of T cells in Graves' hyperthyroidism and ophthalmopathy. TCRdb used MiXCR to reprocess the multiplex PCR reads, holding one entry per CDR3 protein. The data hold hundreds of thousands of distinct CDR3 sequences, with around 13% observed a single time. Sequences were obtained from blood. The receptors derive from a woman aged 45 to 65 with Graves' ophthalmopathy. Each CDR3 is given with its conserved first and last residue.

V gene: TRBV7-2; J gene: TRBJ2-2; CDR3 protein: CASSYTVSPGELFF
V gene: TRBV5-4; J gene: TRBJ2-7; CDR3 protein: CASSLAGTGISEQYF
V gene: TRBV2; J gene: TRBJ1-6; CDR3 protein: CASSGGHPGGSPLHF
V gene: TRBV7-2; J gene: TRBJ2-2; CDR3 protein: CASSLGRSGSGTGELFF
V gene: TRBV28; J gene: TRBJ2-3; CDR3 protein: CASSTLAGGSTDTQYF
V gene: TRBV6-2/TRBV6-3; J gene: TRBJ2-5; CDR3 protein: CASSRTGNQETQYF
V gene: TRBV7-9; J gene: TRBJ2-1; CDR3 protein: CASSSEGTLNNEQFF
V gene: TRBV5-1; J gene: TRBJ2-1; CDR3 protein: CASSLSQTSGYNEQFF
V gene: TRBV9; J gene: TRBJ2-1; CDR3 protein: CASSVVGLAGGVSYNEQFF
V gene: TRBV7-8; J gene: TRBJ2-1; CDR3 protein: CATRETYQHNEQFF
V gene: TRBV27; J gene: TRBJ2-1; CDR3 protein: CASSFLGTLSSYNEQFF
V gene: TRBV12-3/TRBV12-4; J gene: TRBJ1-5; CDR3 protein: CASSLVGDQPQHF
V gene: TRBV5-1; J gene: TRBJ1-2; CDR3 protein: CASSLSGVNYGYTF
V gene: TRBV20-1; J gene: TRBJ1-2; CDR3 protein: CSASDRGRTRGYTF
V gene: TRBV6-2/TRBV6-3; J gene: TRBJ1-4; CDR3 protein: CASTRPGEKLFF
V gene: TRBV7-8; J gene: TRBJ2-1; CDR3 protein: CASSFSGTGASNEQFF
V gene: TRBV5-1; J gene: TRBJ1-1; CDR3 protein: CASGRIDRGNTEAFF
V gene: TRBV11-3; J gene: TRBJ2-2; CDR3 protein: CASSLVAQRELFF
V gene: TRBV12-3/TRBV12-4; J gene: TRBJ2-5; CDR3 protein: CASSPVGQGVINF
V gene: TRBV7-8; J gene: TRBJ1-2; CDR3 protein: CASSLLRDRTGRGAYYGYTF
V gene: TRBV4-3; J gene: TRBJ1-1; CDR3 protein: CASSHSTGPTEAFF
V gene: TRBV28; J gene: TRBJ2-5; CDR3 protein: CASSTGSLETQYF